This T cell receptor beta chain was recorded in a study of cytomegalovirus exposure and HLA in healthy donors. This clone was seen only once. The V end was cut by 0 bases, the J end by 6 bases, with 11 bases between. CDR3 size: 14 residues. Germline assignment: CDR1 MNHEY and CDR2 SMNVEV (reference sequence). This PCR relied on a set of 60 Vbeta primers and 13 Jbeta primers. The data were produced by immunoSEQ multiplex PCR, yet TCRdb's version contains in-frame clones alone and is incomplete. The sample includes about 150,000 clones, around 80% of them seen just once. This chain connects TRBV27 to TRBJ1-2; D might be TRBD1 (5 bases). Sequencing input: PBMCs. The TCR sequence derives from a middle-aged woman in good health and CMV-seronegative. The CDR3 reads CASSLSQGRNGYTF. The CDR3 DNA reads as TGTGCCAGCAGTTTATCTCAGGGAAGGAATGGCTACACCTTC.